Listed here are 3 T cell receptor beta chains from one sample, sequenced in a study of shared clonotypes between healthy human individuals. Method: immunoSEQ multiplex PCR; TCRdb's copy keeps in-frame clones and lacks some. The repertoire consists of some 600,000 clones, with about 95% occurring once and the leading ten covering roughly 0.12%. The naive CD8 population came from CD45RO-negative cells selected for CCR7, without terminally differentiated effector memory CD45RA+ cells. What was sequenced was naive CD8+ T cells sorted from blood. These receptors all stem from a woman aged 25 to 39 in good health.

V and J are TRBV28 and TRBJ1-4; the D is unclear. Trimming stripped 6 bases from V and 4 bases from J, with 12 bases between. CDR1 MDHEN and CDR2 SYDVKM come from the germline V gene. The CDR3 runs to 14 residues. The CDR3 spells CASSSPVGNEKLFF. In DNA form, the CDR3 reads TGTGCCAGCAGCTCACCGGTGGGTAATGAAAAACTGTTTTTT.

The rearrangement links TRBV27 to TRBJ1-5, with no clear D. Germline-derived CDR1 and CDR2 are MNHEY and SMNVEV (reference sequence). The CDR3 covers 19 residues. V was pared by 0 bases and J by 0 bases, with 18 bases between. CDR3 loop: CASSLSVGPGLGSNQPQHF. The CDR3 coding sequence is TGTGCCAGCAGTTTATCGGTAGGGCCTGGGCTTGGTAGCAATCAGCCCCAGCATTTT.

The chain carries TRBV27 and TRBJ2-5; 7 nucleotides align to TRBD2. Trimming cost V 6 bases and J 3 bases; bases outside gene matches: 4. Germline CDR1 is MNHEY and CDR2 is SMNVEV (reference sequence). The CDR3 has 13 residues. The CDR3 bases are TGTGCCAGCAGGGGGGAGGGAAAAGAGACCCAGTACTTC. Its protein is CASRGEGKETQYF.